These 17 T cell receptor beta chains originate from one sample sequenced in a study of CD8+ T cells in alopecia areata. RNA extraction and reverse transcription yielded cDNA as sequencing template. Sequencing was performed with immunoSEQ multiplex PCR; in TCRdb, only in-frame clones are kept and a portion is missing. This sample yields about 76,000 clones, of which roughly 28% are seen a single time; 14% to 15% belongs to the top ten. Sample treatment: oral pan-JAK inhibitor, 5-10 mg twice daily. Sequenced here: CD8+ T cells sorted from blood, sampled at week 4, from a patient treated with tofacitinib. The source is a human donor with alopecia areata.

The rearrangement joins TRBV4-1 to TRBJ2-6; no reliable D call. This CDR3 contains 15 residues. Trimming stripped 3 bases from V and 0 bases from J, with 6 bases between. The germline gives CDR1 MGHRA, CDR2 YSYEKL. The CDR3 is CASSHYPSGANVLTF. As DNA, the CDR3 is TGCGCCAGCAGCCACTACCCCTCTGGGGCCAACGTCCTGACTTTC.

A few counts support this clone. The chain has TRBV29-1 and TRBJ2-1; weak D call: TRBD2 (6 bases). Germline V CDR1 and CDR2: SQVTM, ANQGSEA. The CDR3 consists of 17 residues. V lost 3 bases, J lost 3 bases, and 21 bases lay in between. CDR3 amino acids: CSVEGGMLPVVYNEQFF. The CDR3 DNA follows: TGCAGCGTTGAGGGGGGTATGTTGCCAGTCGTCTACAATGAGCAGTTCTTC.

V gene TRBV4-1 combines with J gene TRBJ1-1; D remains ambiguous. The CDR3 length is 14 residues. Trimming took off 0 bases at V and 4 bases at J, with 9 bases between the two ends. Per the germline V gene, CDR1 is MGHRA and CDR2 is YSYEKL. The CDR3 DNA is TGCGCCAGCAGCCAAGAGGGCGGGAGCACTGAAGCTTTCTTT. This encodes CASSQEGGSTEAFF.

The V call is TRBV2, the J call TRBJ2-3; possible D gene TRBD2, 6 bases. Germline CDR1 SNHLY, CDR2 FYNNEI. CDR3 size: 16 residues. V was cut by 4 bases and J by 0 bases, with 14 bases left in between. CDR3 coding DNA: TGTGCCAGCAGTGCGCGGGACCGGAGAAGCACAGATACGCAGTATTTT. This gives the protein CASSARDRRSTDTQYF. The full variable domain, in which reference TRBV2 and TRBJ2-3 provide the parts outside the CDR3, is EPEVTQTPSHQVTQMGQEVILRCVPISNHLYFYWYRQILGQKVEFLVSFYNNEISEKSEIFDDQFSVERPDGSNFTLKIRSTKLEDSAMYFCASSARDRRSTDTQYFGPGTRLTVL.

This clone came up a few times. The chain recombines TRBV28 with TRBJ2-7; maybe TRBD1 (6 bases). V dropped 2 bases and J dropped 6 bases, with 8 bases sitting between them. There are 12 residues in the CDR3. Germline assignment: CDR1 MDHEN and CDR2 SYDVKM. The CDR3 DNA reads as TGTGCCAGCAGTTTACGGACAGTCGAGCAGTACTTC. Encoded protein: CASSLRTVEQYF.

The V and J genes are TRBV4-1 and TRBJ2-5; D possibly corresponds to TRBD2 (6 bases). Germline lookup yields CDR1 MGHRA and CDR2 YSYEKL. The CDR3 has 16 residues. V dropped 0 bases and J dropped 9 bases, with 20 bases sitting between them. In nucleotides, the CDR3 is TGCGCCAGCAGCCAAGAAGAATTTGGCGGGGCAATTCCCCAGTACTTC. Residues: CASSQEEFGGAIPQYF.

This chain links TRBV5-1 with TRBJ2-2, with 11 positions matching TRBD1. J was trimmed by 5 bases and V by 7 bases; bases with no gene match: 10. CDR1 and CDR2 (germline): SGHRS, YFSETQ. This CDR3 has 16 amino acids. CDR3 amino acids: CASRERTGGQTGELFF. The CDR3 nucleotides are TGCGCCAGCCGGGAACGGACAGGGGGCCAGACCGGGGAGCTGTTTTTT. Combining the CDR3 with reference TRBV5-1 and TRBJ2-2 gives the whole variable domain KAGVTQTPRYLIKTRGQQVTLSCSPISGHRSVSWYQQTPGQGLQFLFEYFSETQRNKGNFPGRFSGRQFSNSRSEMNVSTLELGDSALYLCASRERTGGQTGELFFGEGSRLTVL.

This clone was counted only a few times. The chain employs TRBV7-8 and TRBJ2-6, with a weak D call TRBD2 (5 bases). The CDR3 covers 18 residues. V lost 2 bases and J 4 bases, leaving 18 bases between the germline ends. Germline V CDR1 and CDR2: SGHVS, FQNEAQ. CDR3 amino acids: CASSLSPRPIAGANVLTF. The CDR3 coding sequence is TGTGCCAGCAGCTTATCCCCTCGGCCGATAGCGGGGGCCAACGTCCTGACTTTC.

This rearrangement joins TRBV11-1 to TRBJ2-3; D not resolved. Deletions cut 6 bases from V and 7 bases from J, with 14 bases between. The germline CDR1 and CDR2 sequences are SGHAT and FQDESV (reference sequence). This CDR3 has 13 amino acids. DNA of the CDR3: TGTGCCAGCAGTCCACCACTTGGAAATACGCAGTATTTT. Residues: CASSPPLGNTQYF.

This clone was seen only a few times. The V gene is TRBV29-1, the J gene TRBJ2-7, with D perhaps matching TRBD2 (5 bases). Germline V gives CDR1 SQVTM, CDR2 ANQGSEA. The CDR3 loop spans 13 amino acids. V lost 4 bases, J lost 2 bases, and 12 bases lay in between. As DNA, the CDR3 is TGCAGCGTTGTCGGGGTCGGGGCCTACGAGCAGTACTTC. This sequence encodes CSVVGVGAYEQYF.

There are many counts of this clone. Written as DNA, the CDR3 is TGTGCCAGCAGTCCCCCCCCGGACGGAGCCTACGAGCAGTACTTC. Translated, it gives CASSPPPDGAYEQYF. The V and J genes are TRBV28 and TRBJ2-7, with D hard to call. Germline V gene sequence: CDR1 MDHEN, CDR2 SYDVKM. This CDR3 spans 15 amino acids. The V and J ends lost 5 bases and 2 bases respectively, with 16 bases between them.

The table lists this clone with many counts. V usage is TRBV28 and J usage is TRBJ2-7; D is undetermined. The CDR3 consists of 13 residues. The V end was cut by 6 bases, the J end by 6 bases, with 15 bases between. Germline values: CDR1 MDHEN, CDR2 SYDVKM. The CDR3 DNA is TGTGCCAGCAGCCTTACATCTGTCCCCGAGCAGTACTTC. This gives the protein CASSLTSVPEQYF. The entire variable domain, with the rest obtained from reference TRBV28 and TRBJ2-7, is as follows: DVKVTQSSRYLVKRTGEKVFLECVQDMDHENMFWYRQDPGLGLRLIYFSYDVKMKEKGDIPEGYSVSREKKERFSLILESASTNQTSMYLCASSLTSVPEQYFGPGTRLTVT.

This clone was seen more than once but under ten times. The chain couples TRBV29-1 to TRBJ1-2, with D unclear. CDR3 size: 18 residues. Germline V gene data show CDR1 as SQVTM and CDR2 as ANQGSEA. With 1 base removed from V and 4 bases from J, the gap between germline ends came to 25 bases. The CDR3 DNA sequence: TGCAGCGTTGAAGCGCCTCGGGATATACCGTCGCTGGGCTATGGCTACACCTTC. Its protein is CSVEAPRDIPSLGYGYTF.

CDR3 region: CASRPLMPNPSQYF. CDR3 sequence (DNA): TGTGCCAGCCGGCCGTTGATGCCGAACCCATCCCAGTACTTC. The chain recombines TRBV7-9 with TRBJ2-5; D is ambiguous. Germline lookup yields CDR1 SEHNR and CDR2 FQNEAQ (reference sequence). Trimming stripped 8 bases from V and 9 bases from J, with 22 bases between. CDR3 length: 14 residues.

This chain connects TRBV19 to TRBJ2-5; no clear D. CDR3 length: 11 amino acids. Germline assignment: CDR1 LNHDA and CDR2 SQIVND (reference sequence). The V and J ends lost 6 bases and 10 bases respectively, with 12 bases between them. CDR3 protein: CASRISNDQYF. CDR3 in DNA: TGTGCCAGTAGGATCTCGAATGACCAGTACTTC. Looking up the rest from reference TRBV19 and TRBJ2-5 gives the full variable domain: DGGITQSPKYLFRKEGQNVTLSCEQNLNHDAMYWYRQDPGQGLRLIYYSQIVNDFQKGDIAEGYSVSREKKESFPLTVTSAQKNPTAFYLCASRISNDQYFGPGTRLLVL.

The rearrangement joins TRBV5-1 to TRBJ1-4; the match to TRBD1 covers 7 bases. This CDR3 has 14 amino acids. V lost 1 base to trimming and J lost 8 bases; unmatched junction nucleotides: 5. Germline V gene lookup returns CDR1 SGHRS and CDR2 YFSETQ. The CDR3 sequence is CASSLPGGEEKLFF. CDR3 nucleotide sequence: TGCGCCAGCAGCTTGCCAGGGGGTGAGGAAAAACTGTTTTTT.

The chain has TRBV2 and TRBJ2-2; possible D gene TRBD1, 5 bases. Looked up from germline, CDR1 is SNHLY and CDR2 is FYNNEI. This CDR3 contains 16 residues. The ends were cut back, 6 bases at V and 6 bases at J, with 20 bases in the middle. The CDR3, as DNA: TGTGCCAGCAGCCCGTACGACAGCCCCACACCCGGGGAGCTGTTTTTT. Residues: CASSPYDSPTPGELFF.